A selection of T cell receptor beta chains follows, all from one sample in a study of T cell responses to AZD1222 COVID-19 vaccine. Assay used: immunoSEQ multiplex PCR; TCRdb lists only in-frame clones, some missing. The table has 200,000 or so clones, roughly 88% seen once. The source was peripheral blood, collected on day 0 of AZD1222 vaccination. The receptors come from an adult in good health. CDR3s include the opening cysteine and the closing phenylalanine or tryptophan. The D gene is left open where the match is weak.

D | J | V | CDR3
. | TRBJ2-2 | TRBV24-1 | CATSDPGGHNTGELFF
TRBD1 | TRBJ1-2 | TRBV25-1 | CASLGGTVYGYTF
. | TRBJ1-5 | TRBV19 | CASSIDRSGDQPQHF
. | TRBJ2-2 | TRBV19 | CASSRIGDTGELFF
TRBD1 | TRBJ2-3 | TRBV19 | CASSPFNRGNTDTQYF
. | TRBJ1-6 | TRBV4-1 | CASSQAPNSPLHF
. | TRBJ1-2 | TRBV7-8 | CASSLAVGGGYTF
TRBD1 | TRBJ1-3 | TRBV19 | CASRPGQISGNTIYF
. | TRBJ1-5 | TRBV28 | CASSLAGSGRQPQHF
TRBD2 | TRBJ2-1 | TRBV6-6 | CASKGTSGIRTEQFF
TRBD2 | TRBJ2-7 | TRBV18 | CASSPSAGADEQYF
. | TRBJ1-4 | TRBV7-2 | CASSTPRGTNEKLFF
. | TRBJ2-6 | TRBV7-2 | CASRAGASGANVLTF
. | TRBJ2-4 | TRBV29-1 | CSAQQGRGNIQYF
. | TRBJ1-2 | TRBV19 | CASSKLGRASGYTF
TRBD1 | TRBJ2-1 | TRBV14 | CASSRFRDSGSNEQFF
TRBD1 | TRBJ1-6 | TRBV5-1 | CASSLRTGDNSPLHF
. | TRBJ1-5 | TRBV7-3 | CASSLDPPISPQHF
. | TRBJ1-2 | TRBV7-9 | CASTRVGAYYGYTF
. | TRBJ2-1 | TRBV10-3 | CAISDGSGRPYNEQFF
. | TRBJ1-3 | TRBV10-2 | CASTDGVTSGNTIYF
. | TRBJ1-2 | TRBV5-1 | CASSSGPLFANYGYTF
. | TRBJ2-7 | TRBV2 | CATTQAGTYEQYF
. | TRBJ2-2 | TRBV10-1 | CASSGRVNTGELFF
TRBD1 | TRBJ1-1 | TRBV27 | CASRLGQGGTEAFF
TRBD2 | TRBJ2-3 | TRBV6-5 | CASSYGRADTQYF
TRBD1 | TRBJ2-1 | TRBV6-2/TRBV6-3 | CASSPRQGSYNEQFF
. | TRBJ1-4 | TRBV4-1 | CASSQLRAINEKLFF
. | TRBJ2-2 | TRBV5-5 | CASSDRGFTGELFF
. | TRBJ1-1 | TRBV18 | CASSPNGGNTEAFF
TRBD2 | TRBJ2-1 | TRBV7-2 | CAIEPAGSSYNEQFF
TRBD1 | TRBJ2-2 | TRBV2 | CASRTGTGTGELFF
. | TRBJ1-2 | TRBV7-9 | CASSSRGSSNYGYTF
. | TRBJ1-1 | TRBV3-1/TRBV3-2 | CASSRRDTEAFF
. | TRBJ2-7 | TRBV5-6 | CASSILSYEQYF
. | TRBJ2-7 | TRBV7-2 | CASSLQGIRSYEQYF